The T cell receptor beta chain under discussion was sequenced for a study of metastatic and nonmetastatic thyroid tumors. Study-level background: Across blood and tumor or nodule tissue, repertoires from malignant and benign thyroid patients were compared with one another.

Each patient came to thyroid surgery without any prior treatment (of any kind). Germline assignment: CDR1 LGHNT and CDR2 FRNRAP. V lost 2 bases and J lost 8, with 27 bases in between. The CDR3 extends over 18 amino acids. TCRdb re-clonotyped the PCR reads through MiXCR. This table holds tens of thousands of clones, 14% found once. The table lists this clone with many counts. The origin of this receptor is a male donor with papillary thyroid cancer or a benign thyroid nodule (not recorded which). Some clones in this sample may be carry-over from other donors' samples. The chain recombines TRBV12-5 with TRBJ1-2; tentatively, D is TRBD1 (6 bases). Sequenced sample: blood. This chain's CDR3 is CASGLPFHPRGHGGGYTF. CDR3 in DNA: TGTGCTAGTGGTTTGCCCTTCCACCCCAGGGGCCACGGAGGGGGCTACACCTTC.